This TCR beta chain was captured in a study of T cell changes during pregnancy in multiple sclerosis. The data were produced by immunoSEQ multiplex PCR, yet TCRdb's version contains in-frame clones alone and is incomplete. The repertoire holds over 60,000 clones, with 91% as singletons. Germline V lookup: CDR1 MNHEY, CDR2 SVGAGI. This CDR3 has 15 amino acids. V shed 0 bases and J shed 4 bases, with 12 bases lying between them. This clone was seen once. This chain links TRBV6-5 with TRBJ1-2, with D perhaps TRBD1 (5 bases). The clonotype comes from a female donor in good health, enrolled as a control in a pregnancy study. Sequenced here: peripheral blood, sampled in the third trimester of pregnancy. The CDR3 region is CASSYSGQGSYGYTF. The DNA for the CDR3 is TGTGCCAGCAGTTACTCCGGCCAGGGATCCTATGGCTACACCTTC.